The 18 T cell receptor beta chains given below trace back to one sample, sequenced in a study of T-cell memory formation after mild COVID-19. TCRdb analysed the 5' RACE reads with MiXCR anew, one entry per CDR3 protein. The sample contains some 320,000 distinct CDR3 sequences, about 15% of which appear only once. Sequenced sample: PBMCs or a T cell subset sorted from them (not recorded which). The receptors were sampled from a man aged 18 to 30 who had mild COVID-19 (a few samples of this study predate the infection). Cell type and time point are not known.

The chain recombines TRBV6-5 with TRBJ2-6, with 8 positions matching TRBD1. Germline V gene lookup returns CDR1 MNHEY and CDR2 SVGAGI. The V gene end was trimmed by 6 bases and the J gene end by 4 bases; junction bases not matched to a gene: 2. The CDR3 runs to 14 residues. CDR3: CASSRGPGANVLTF. For the CDR3, the DNA is TGTGCCAGCAGCAGGGGGCCCGGGGCCAACGTCCTGACTTTC.

The rearrangement links TRBV5-6 to TRBJ2-7; 10 positions match TRBD1. This CDR3 is 16 amino acids long. The V gene end was trimmed by 3 bases and the J gene end by 2 bases; junction bases not matched to a gene: 8. CDR1 is SGHDT, CDR2 YYEEEE, per germline. The CDR3 loop reads CASSSFRDRGPYEQYV. CDR3 nucleotide sequence: TGTGCCAGCAGCTCCTTCCGGGACAGGGGTCCCTACGAGCAGTACGTC.

The chain couples TRBV29-1 to TRBJ1-1, with D tentatively TRBD1 (6 bases). There are 10 residues in the CDR3. Per the germline V gene, CDR1 is SQVTM and CDR2 is ANQGSEA. Trimming took off 7 bases at V and 7 bases at J, with 10 bases between the two ends. CDR3 nucleotides: TGCAGCGCCGAGGGGGTTGAAGCTTTCTTT. This sequence encodes CSAEGVEAFF.

The rearrangement uses TRBV6-1 and TRBJ2-1; no reliable D call. The CDR3 is 12 amino acids. Germline CDR1 and CDR2: MNHNS and SASEGT. Between the trimmed V and J ends, which lost 2 bases and 8 bases, there was a span of 7 bases. This CDR3 reads CASSEPLDEQFF. In nucleotides, the CDR3 is TGTGCCAGCAGTGAACCTCTCGATGAGCAGTTCTTC.

The rearrangement links TRBV7-2 to TRBJ1-1; D remains unclear. V was trimmed by 3 bases and J by 2 bases, leaving 10 bases between them. Per the germline V gene, CDR1 is SGHTA and CDR2 is FQGNSA. The CDR3 covers 14 residues. Here the CDR3 DNA reads TGTGCCAGCAGCTTGGAATGGGATAACACTGAAGCTTTCTTT. Amino acid sequence: CASSLEWDNTEAFF.

The chain combines TRBV10-3 with TRBJ2-1; D might be TRBD1 or TRBD2, each matching 6 bases. V was shortened by 9 bases and J by 4 bases, with 16 bases between the two germline ends. CDR1 is ENHRY and CDR2 is SYGVKD in the germline V gene. The CDR3 has 14 residues. The CDR3 DNA reads TGTGCCATTCGGCGAGGGGGGATATACAATGAGCAGTTCTTC. Its translation is CAIRRGGIYNEQFF.

This rearrangement joins TRBV6-5 to TRBJ1-2, with 7 bases that match TRBD1. There are 15 residues in the CDR3. Germline V gene sequence: CDR1 MNHEY, CDR2 SVGAGI. The ends lost 8 bases at V and 0 bases at J; junction bases unmatched: 9. Here the CDR3 DNA reads TGTGCCAGCGGAGGGGAGGGGGCTTCTAACTATGGCTACACCTTC. Its protein is CASGGEGASNYGYTF.

This clonotype was counted a few times. This chain links TRBV5-1 with TRBJ2-5, with D maybe TRBD1 (6 bases). The CDR3 has 13 amino acids. Germline V CDR1 and CDR2: SGHRS, YFSETQ. Trimming pared 4 bases from V and 2 bases from J, leaving 9 bases between. The CDR3 sequence is CASSAQGQETQYF. The CDR3 nucleotides are TGCGCCAGCAGCGCACAGGGTCAAGAGACCCAGTACTTC.

This clonotype has only a few counts. The chain uses TRBV12-3 or TRBV12-4 and TRBJ1-6; D not certain. This CDR3 comprises 14 residues. V lost 2 bases, J lost 4 bases, and 6 bases lay in between. The CDR3 is CASSLREYNSPLHF. The DNA of the CDR3 is TGTGCCAGCAGTTTAAGGGAGTATAATTCACCCCTCCACTTT.

The chain combines TRBV3-1 with TRBJ2-5; D is uncertain. The CDR3 contains 15 residues. Germline V gene sequence: CDR1 LGHDT, CDR2 YNNKEL (reference sequence). V was cut by 4 bases and J by 0 bases, with 12 bases left in between. The CDR3 spells CASSPPGRYQETQYF. In DNA, the CDR3 is TGTGCCAGCAGCCCACCTGGCCGGTACCAAGAGACCCAGTACTTC.

V and J are TRBV28 and TRBJ1-1; D gene ambiguous. Trimming removed 8 bases from V and 3 bases from J, with 10 bases in between. Germline V gene lookup returns CDR1 MDHEN and CDR2 SYDVKM. The CDR3 sequence is 12 residues long. CDR3 region: CASWAVYTEAFF. DNA of the CDR3: TGTGCCAGCTGGGCGGTATACACTGAAGCTTTCTTT.

This clonotype came up many times. The rearrangement links TRBV5-1 to TRBJ2-3, with 14 bases matching TRBD2. Per the germline V gene, CDR1 is SGHRS and CDR2 is YFSETQ. With V trimmed by 1 base and J by 3 bases, 4 bases remained unmatched. This CDR3 region has 17 residues. CDR3 residues: CASSLSTSGGATDTQYF. Written as DNA, the CDR3 is TGCGCCAGCAGCTTGTCGACTAGCGGGGGGGCTACAGATACGCAGTATTTT.

This clonotype was found a few times. This chain connects TRBV11-2 to TRBJ2-3; D unresolved. The germline gives CDR1 SGHAT, CDR2 FQNNGV. The CDR3 loop spans 15 amino acids. V dropped 4 bases and J dropped 0 bases, with 11 bases sitting between them. The CDR3 nucleotides are TGTGCCAGCAGCTCGGGCTTTTCTAGCACAGATACGCAGTATTTT. Translating it yields CASSSGFSSTDTQYF.

The V and J genes are TRBV20-1 and TRBJ2-7; TRBD2 aligns across 7 bases. V gave up 6 bases and J gave up 4 bases; unmatched junction bases: 9. The CDR3 length is 13 residues. Germline CDR1 reads DFQATT; CDR2 reads SNEGSKA (reference sequence). This CDR3 reads CSAQMGGDYEQYF. In DNA form, the CDR3 reads TGCAGTGCCCAGATGGGGGGGGATTACGAGCAGTACTTC.

The genes are TRBV7-9 and TRBJ2-7; D might be TRBD2 (6 bases). Germline CDR1 reads SEHNR; CDR2 reads FQNEAQ (reference sequence). This CDR3 spans 15 amino acids. With 6 bases removed from V and 5 bases from J, the gap between germline ends came to 20 bases. The CDR3 coding sequence is TGTGCCAGCAGTCAAAGCGGTTCAGGGAGGAACGAGCAGTACTTC. Protein sequence: CASSQSGSGRNEQYF.

V gene TRBV5-1 combines with J gene TRBJ2-6; TRBD2 is a possible D gene (5 bases). V lost 8 bases and J 2 bases, leaving 11 bases between the germline ends. The CDR3 consists of 14 residues. Per germline, CDR1 SGHRS and CDR2 YFSETQ. The CDR3 DNA sequence: TGCGCCAGTACAACGGGGACTGGGGCCAACGTCCTGACTTTC. Translating gives CASTTGTGANVLTF.

The chain has TRBV5-1 and TRBJ2-5, with D unclear. The germline V gene has CDR1 SGHRS and CDR2 YFSETQ. V lost 4 bases and J lost 0, with 13 bases in between. The CDR3 covers 15 residues. CDR3 sequence: CASSLGDGDQETQYF. The CDR3, as DNA: TGCGCCAGCAGCCTGGGTGATGGGGACCAAGAGACCCAGTACTTC.

The genes are TRBV4-3 and TRBJ1-2; 7 bases map to TRBD1. The CDR3 has 16 residues. J gave up 8 bases and V 1 base, and 13 bases lay outside the gene matches. Germline CDR1 is LGHNA and CDR2 is YSLEER. DNA for the CDR3: TGCGCCAGCAGCCAAGTCGTGACAGGGCGAGATAACGGCTACACCTTC. Translated, it gives CASSQVVTGRDNGYTF.